This T cell receptor (beta chain) was documented in a study of response to subunit inactivated influenza vaccine. Comments on this clonotype: What it binds is unknown.

After removal of 5 bases from V and 10 bases from J, the junction contained 6 bases not matched to a gene. This CDR3 comprises 12 residues. CDR1 and CDR2 from the germline V gene are LGHDT and YNNKEL (reference sequence). Study outcomes and limitations: Only a handful of new T cells, the authors suggested, are recruited with each seasonal influenza vaccination.

TCRdb redid the calling of the RT-PCR reads with MiXCR, one entry per CDR3 protein. The sample consists of approximately 680,000 distinct CDR3 sequences, less than 20% of them appearing once. The sample in question was PBMCs from blood, obtained about 11 days after vaccination. This TCR was recovered from a man aged 45-60 years who received an inactivated influenza vaccine. V and J are TRBV3-1 and TRBJ2-7, with 9 positions matching TRBD2. The CDR3 sequence is CASSLTSGGQYF. The CDR3 DNA reads as TGTGCCAGCAGCTTGACTAGCGGAGGTCAGTACTTC.